This is a list of T cell receptor beta chains from one sample in a study of blood T cell repertoires in COVID-19. Here immunoSEQ multiplex PCR was the method, and the copy in TCRdb shows in-frame clones only, minus some. This table has hundreds of thousands of clones, around 82% appearing once. Sequencing was performed on peripheral blood. The receptor set was obtained from an elderly woman with acute or convalescent COVID-19. CDR3s include the opening cysteine and the closing phenylalanine or tryptophan. D genes are given only for firm matches. A clone size is listed for some rows: how often the clone was seen (once, few, many), or a class if it is expanded.

TRBV4-2,-,TRBJ2-7,TRBD1,CASSPGQGAYEQYF,TGTGCCAGCAGCCCAGGACAGGGGGCCTACGAGCAGTACTTC
TRBV2,-,TRBJ1-5,-,CASSLQGYQPQHF,TGTGCCAGCAGTTTACAGGGTTACCAGCCCCAGCATTTT
TRBV10-1,few,TRBJ1-2,-,CATIEPRERLYGYTF,TGCGCCACCATAGAACCAAGGGAGAGGCTCTATGGCTACACCTTC
TRBV7-6,few,TRBJ1-2,TRBD1,CASSTPGTGIGYTF,TGTGCCAGCAGCACACCCGGGACAGGGATCGGCTACACCTTC
TRBV5-8,-,TRBJ2-5,-,CASSLGALRRETQYF,TGTGCCAGCAGCTTGGGAGCACTCCGGAGGGAGACCCAGTACTTC
TRBV7-2,-,TRBJ2-5,-,CASSRNTPGETQYF,TGTGCCAGCAGCCGTAATACTCCCGGAGAGACCCAGTACTTC
TRBV12-3/TRBV12-4,-,TRBJ1-1,-,CASSRRNTEAFF,TGTGCCAGCAGTAGGAGGAACACTGAAGCTTTCTTT
TRBV24-1,-,TRBJ1-2,-,CATSRENYGYTF,TGTGCCACCTCGAGAGAAAACTATGGCTACACCTTC
TRBV20-1,-,TRBJ1-4,-,CSARAEKLFF,TGCAGTGCTAGGGCTGAAAAACTGTTTTTT
TRBV6-5,-,TRBJ2-5,TRBD1,CASRPQGAKTQYF,TGTGCCAGCAGACCCCAGGGGGCCAAGACCCAGTACTTC
TRBV2,-,TRBJ1-2,TRBD1,CASRSYNIGTGFIRGYGYTF,TGTGCCAGCAGATCCTATAATATCGGGACAGGGTTCATCCGGGGCTATGGCTACACCTTC
TRBV18,-,TRBJ1-3,-,CASSPTAQETGNTIYF,TGTGCCAGCTCACCAACAGCACAGGAGACTGGAAACACCATATATTTT
TRBV27,-,TRBJ2-7,-,CATLTPSYEQYF,TGTGCCACTTTGACACCTTCCTACGAGCAGTACTTC
TRBV29-1,-,TRBJ1-1,TRBD1,CSGMDRGVTEAFF,TGCAGCGGGATGGACAGGGGGGTCACTGAAGCTTTCTTT
TRBV25-1,-,TRBJ2-3,-,CASSESASGGRDTQYF,TGTGCCAGCAGTGAATCTGCGTCGGGGGGCAGAGATACGCAGTATTTT
TRBV2,-,TRBJ2-2,-,CASSWSSEIWDTGELFF,TGTGCCAGCAGTTGGTCTAGCGAGATCTGGGACACCGGGGAGCTGTTTTTT
TRBV7-9,once,TRBJ2-1,-,CASSSDGRGNFGEQFF,TGTGCCAGCAGCTCCGACGGGCGGGGTAATTTCGGTGAGCAGTTCTTC
TRBV7-8,-,TRBJ1-2,TRBD1,CASSLAGQVGYTF,TGTGCCAGCAGCTTAGCAGGACAGGTCGGCTACACCTTC
TRBV4-1,-,TRBJ1-4,-,CASSPRLEGNEKLFF,TGCGCCAGCAGCCCTCGTCTGGAGGGGAATGAAAAACTGTTTTTT
TRBV30,-,TRBJ2-5,TRBD1,CAWTDRPRGNYQETQYF,TGTGCCTGGACCGACAGGCCCAGGGGGAACTACCAAGAGACCCAGTACTTC
TRBV19,few,TRBJ1-4,-,CASSIRGEKLFF,TGTGCCAGTAGTATCAGGGGCGAAAAACTGTTTTTT
TRBV7-8,once,TRBJ2-7,TRBD1,CASTLLRDRGAYEQYF,TGTGCCAGCACCTTACTCCGGGACAGGGGGGCCTACGAGCAGTACTTC
TRBV5-1,-,TRBJ2-7,TRBD2,CASSLETGGYEQYF,TGCGCCAGCAGCTTGGAGACGGGGGGCTACGAGCAGTACTTC
TRBV7-6,-,TRBJ2-5,TRBD1,CASSLGQSHQETQYF,TGTGCCAGCAGCTTGGGACAGAGCCACCAAGAGACCCAGTACTTC
TRBV7-2,-,TRBJ2-5,-,CASSFPQGETQYF,TGTGCCAGCAGCTTTCCACAGGGTGAGACCCAGTACTTC
TRBV6-1,once,TRBJ1-3,-,CASSERQEFSGNTIYF,TGTGCCAGCAGTGAGAGACAGGAGTTCTCTGGAAACACCATATATTTT
TRBV18,-,TRBJ2-1,-,CASFDSSYNEQFF,TGTGCCAGCTTCGACAGCTCCTACAATGAGCAGTTCTTC
TRBV3-1/TRBV3-2,-,TRBJ1-6,-,CASSQALAGNSPLHF,TGTGCCAGCAGCCAAGCCCTCGCCGGTAATTCACCCCTCCACTTT
TRBV7-9,-,TRBJ1-1,-,CASSRPGLNMENTEAFF,TGTGCCAGCAGCCGTCCTGGGCTGAATATGGAGAACACTGAAGCTTTCTTT
TRBV5-4,few,TRBJ1-1,-,CASSLAGSLQAFF,TGTGCCAGCAGCTTGGCCGGGTCATTACAAGCTTTCTTT
TRBV6-5,-,TRBJ2-3,-,CASSYGGGRTDTQYF,TGTGCCAGCAGTTACGGGGGGGGGCGCACAGATACGCAGTATTTT
TRBV10-3,-,TRBJ2-5,-,CAISEWADQETQYF,TGTGCCATCAGTGAGTGGGCAGACCAAGAGACCCAGTACTTC
TRBV9,-,TRBJ2-5,-,CASSVAHRQETQYF,TGTGCCAGCAGCGTAGCACACCGACAAGAGACCCAGTACTTC
TRBV19,-,TRBJ1-1,-,CASSIVGGRRAEAFF,TGTGCCAGTAGTATAGTGGGGGGACGGAGGGCTGAAGCTTTCTTT
TRBV19,few,TRBJ1-6,-,CASSIELGGRSPLHF,TGTGCCAGTAGTATAGAACTGGGAGGGAGATCACCCCTCCACTTT
TRBV30,-,TRBJ2-3,-,CAWSVEHYTQYF,TGTGCCTGGAGTGTAGAGCACTATACGCAGTATTTT
TRBV29-1,-,TRBJ1-1,-,CSVEERLNTEAFF,TGCAGCGTTGAAGAGCGGCTGAACACTGAAGCTTTCTTT
TRBV19,-,TRBJ1-2,TRBD1,CATRTTGASYGYTF,TGTGCCACACGAACCACAGGGGCAAGCTATGGCTACACCTTC
TRBV7-3,once,TRBJ2-5,-,CASSQNVRETQYF,TGTGCCAGCAGCCAAAACGTCCGGGAGACCCAGTACTTC
TRBV7-2,once,TRBJ2-6,-,CASSLEARVSGANVLTF,TGTGCCAGCAGCTTAGAGGCCAGGGTCTCTGGGGCCAACGTCCTGACTTTC
TRBV29-1,once,TRBJ2-2,-,CSVVGLRSGNIGELFF,TGCAGCGTTGTGGGTCTAAGGTCGGGTAATATTGGGGAGCTGTTTTTT
TRBV5-5,-,TRBJ1-1,TRBD1,CASSWTGLTEAFF,TGTGCCAGCAGCTGGACAGGGTTGACTGAAGCTTTCTTT
TRBV2,-,TRBJ2-1,TRBD1,CASSWTGDNEQFF,TGTGCCAGCAGCTGGACAGGGGACAATGAGCAGTTCTTC
TRBV7-2,-,TRBJ1-2,-,CAKSGGTLYGYTF,TGTGCCAAGTCGGGGGGGACTCTCTATGGCTACACCTTC
TRBV9,-,TRBJ2-1,TRBD1,CASSVETGGYNEQFF,TGTGCCAGCAGCGTAGAGACAGGGGGCTACAATGAGCAGTTCTTC
TRBV10-3,-,TRBJ2-7,-,CAISELTAGEQYF,TGTGCCATCAGTGAATTAACAGCCGGCGAGCAGTACTTC